This T cell receptor beta chain originates from a study of radiation and T cells in renal cell carcinoma (TCRdb year 2020). Regarding the complete study: The samples were drawn from a clinical trial, where primary renal cell carcinomas were treated with 15 Gy of stereotactic body radiation therapy and then removed by nephrectomy 4 weeks afterward. TCR beta sequencing covered fewer than 60 samples in total, comprising approximately 26 tumors and roughly 27 peripheral blood samples. A total of 4 million to 5 million unique CDR3 nucleotide sequences, encoding 2.7 million or so unique CDR3 amino acid sequences, were found across all 50 or so samples.

Notes on this clone: Its antigen remains undetermined. No much larger clonotype is one base removed from it; base qualities were not supplied.

V is cut by 2 bases and J by 4 bases, and the space between the germline ends is 9 bases. CDR1 is given as MNHNY and CDR2 as SVGAGI, both from the germline V gene (reference sequence). Counted from cysteine to phenylalanine, this CDR3 has 14 amino acids. Only the CDR3 DNA stays, 42 bases, in frame from base 1. TCR beta libraries were generated from genomic DNA with the immunoSEQ kit, following the manufacturer's recommendations. To prepare the libraries, a first multiplex PCR with proprietary primers was run, followed by a second PCR that added unique barcodes, and a bead cleanup was done after each round. A kit-provided positive control reaction and a negative control reaction were included in every sample batch. The final libraries were assessed on an Agilent 4200 TapeStation D1000 ScreenTape, pooled by volume, and quantified by qPCR. Sequencing was performed on an Illumina NextSeq500 using a MidOutput 150-cycle cartridge, with 156 Read1 cycles, 15 Index1 cycles, and the kit custom primers. The pooled library was loaded at 0.95 to 1 pM, with a 20% PhiX control spiked in. Regarding the original processing steps: The vendor-processed data were analyzed in R, and a clonotype was defined as all T cells that share the same CDR3 nucleotide sequence. In the clone abundance analyses, frequencies were normalized to the 10,000 most abundant clones in each sample. Public T cell clones, which averaged fewer than five per sample, were removed prior to analysis. An abundance difference of at least 32-fold between compartments was the criterion for calling clonotypes tumor-enriched or baseline blood-enriched. A beta-binomial differential abundance model was applied to find clonotypes that expanded or contracted between blood time points. The Baroni-Urbani and Buser coefficient was used to measure tumor-blood repertoire similarity, and groups were compared with two-tailed Wilcoxon tests in R. The immuneACCESS repertoire file appears here via TCRdb, limited to in-frame rearrangements. These files lack a portion of the clones; in checked studies, under half of the deficit traces to unresolved V genes, and the cause of the others is not known. V and J calls plus clone size are reproduced from that table; the DNA served to infer D and trimming. This sample holds some 110,000 clones; roughly four fifths were observed only once. Around 2.8% of the sample is held by the ten biggest clonotypes.

The paper's findings and limits, for the study overall: In blood, the top tumor clonotypes increased from baseline to 2 weeks after radiation and then shrank by 4 weeks, which suggests a temporary expansion of tumor-resident clones. Effects of radiation dose or scheduling on the TCR repertoire could not be addressed with the single-armed trial design. Changes in the blood repertoire were not tracked past 4 weeks after treatment. Because pretreatment tumor biopsies were not available, the baseline intratumoral presence of clonotypes could not be determined.

The time point tag for this specimen amounts to: baseline pretreatment blood. Sample treatment or condition, as interpreted from the label and publication: 15 Gy SBRT to primary tumor, nephrectomy 4 weeks later. To follow tumor-enriched clonotypes, peripheral blood was collected serially from radiation-treated patients at baseline and again at 2 weeks and 4 weeks after SBRT. Every patient had renal cell carcinoma of clear cell pathology. Genomic DNA for TCR sequencing was prepared using the QIAamp DNA Blood Mini Kit (Qiagen). Samples were included in the analyses only if all quality control checks were passed.

The source of this sequence is a woman in her sixties or seventies with renal cell carcinoma. This receptor chain uses TRBV6-6 and TRBJ2-1; the D gene assignment is perhaps TRBD1 or TRBD2, with each matching 5 bases. Sequenced material: blood, taken from a patient whose treatment included radiotherapy and nephrectomy. The CDR3 in this case is CASSYRDDYNEQFF. The base sequence is TGTGCCAGCAGTTACCGGGACGATTACAATGAGCAGTTCTTC.